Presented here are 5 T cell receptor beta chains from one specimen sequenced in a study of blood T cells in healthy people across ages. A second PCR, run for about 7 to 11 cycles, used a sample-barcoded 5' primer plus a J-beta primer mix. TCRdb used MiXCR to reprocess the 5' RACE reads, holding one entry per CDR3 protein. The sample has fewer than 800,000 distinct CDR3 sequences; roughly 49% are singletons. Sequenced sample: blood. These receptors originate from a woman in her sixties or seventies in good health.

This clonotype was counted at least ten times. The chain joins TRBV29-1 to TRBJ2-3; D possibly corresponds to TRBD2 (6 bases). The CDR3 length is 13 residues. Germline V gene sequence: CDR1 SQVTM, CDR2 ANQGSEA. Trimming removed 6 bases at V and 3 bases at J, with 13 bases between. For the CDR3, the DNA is TGCAGCGTGTCGTGGGGGGTAACAGATACGCAGTATTTT. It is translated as CSVSWGVTDTQYF.

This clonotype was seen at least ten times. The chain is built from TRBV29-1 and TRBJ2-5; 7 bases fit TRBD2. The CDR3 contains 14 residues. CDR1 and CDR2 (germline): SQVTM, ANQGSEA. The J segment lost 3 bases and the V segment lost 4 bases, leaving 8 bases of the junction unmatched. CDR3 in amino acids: CSVAPGGGKETQYF. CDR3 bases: TGCAGCGTTGCCCCCGGGGGAGGGAAAGAGACCCAGTACTTC.

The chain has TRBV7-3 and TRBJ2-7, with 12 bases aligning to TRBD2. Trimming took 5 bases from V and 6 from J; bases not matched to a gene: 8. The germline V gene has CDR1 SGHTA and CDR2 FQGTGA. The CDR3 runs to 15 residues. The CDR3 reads CASSPTSTSGSEQYF. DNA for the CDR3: TGTGCCAGCAGCCCAACTTCGACTAGCGGGAGCGAGCAGTACTTC.

In DNA, the CDR3 is TGCAGTGCTAGAGATCGGCGGGGAGTAGTCGATACGCAGTATTTT. It encodes CSARDRRGVVDTQYF. The chain is built from TRBV20-1 and TRBJ2-3; possibly TRBD2 for D (6 bases). CDR1 is DFQATT, CDR2 SNEGSKA, per germline (reference sequence). This CDR3 has 15 residues. The V and J ends lost 0 bases and 6 bases respectively, with 16 bases between them.

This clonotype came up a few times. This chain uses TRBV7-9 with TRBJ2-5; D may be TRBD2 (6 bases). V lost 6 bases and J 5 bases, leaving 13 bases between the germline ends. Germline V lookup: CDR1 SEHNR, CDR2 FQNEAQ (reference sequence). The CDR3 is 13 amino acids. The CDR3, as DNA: TGTGCCAGCAGTATCGACGGAGGGGAGACCCAGTACTTC. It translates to CASSIDGGETQYF.